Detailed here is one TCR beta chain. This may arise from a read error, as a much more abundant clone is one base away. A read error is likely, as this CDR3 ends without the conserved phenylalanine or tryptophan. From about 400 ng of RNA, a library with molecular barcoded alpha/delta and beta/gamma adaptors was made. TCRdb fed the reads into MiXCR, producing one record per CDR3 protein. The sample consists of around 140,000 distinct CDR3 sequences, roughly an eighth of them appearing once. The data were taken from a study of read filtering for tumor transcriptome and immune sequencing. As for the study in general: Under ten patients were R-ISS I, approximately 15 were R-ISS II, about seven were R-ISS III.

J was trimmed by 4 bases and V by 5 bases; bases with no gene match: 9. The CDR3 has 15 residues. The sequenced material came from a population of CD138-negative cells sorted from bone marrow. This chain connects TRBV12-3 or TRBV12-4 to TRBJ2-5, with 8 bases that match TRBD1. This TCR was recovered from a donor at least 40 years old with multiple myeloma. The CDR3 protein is CASSKGDRGGETQYS. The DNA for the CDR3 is TGTGCCAGCAGTAAGGGAGACAGGGGAGGAGAGACCCAGTACTCC.